These 22 T cell receptor beta chains were all obtained from the same sample, sequenced in a study of T cell responses to AZD1222 COVID-19 vaccine. Assay used: immunoSEQ multiplex PCR; TCRdb lists only in-frame clones, some missing. The sample lists 190,000 or so clones, roughly 92% occurring once. Sequenced material: peripheral blood, taken 28 days after the second AZD1222 dose. The receptors were gathered from an adult who received the AZD1222 COVID-19 vaccine.

The chain has TRBV18 and TRBJ2-1, with 10 bases aligning to TRBD2. V was clipped by 3 bases and J by 4 bases; unmatched bases: 6. The CDR3 covers 16 residues. CDR1 is KGHSH, CDR2 LQKENI, per germline. The CDR3 spells CASSPLAGEYYNEQFF. The CDR3 DNA reads TGTGCCAGCTCACCGCTAGCGGGGGAGTATTACAATGAGCAGTTCTTC.

V is TRBV9 and J is TRBJ1-3; possible D gene TRBD1, 5 bases. The CDR3 is 15 residues long. V dropped 0 bases and J dropped 0 bases, with 7 bases sitting between them. Germline values: CDR1 SGDLS, CDR2 YYNGEE. The CDR3 loop is CASSVGGASGNTIYF. The CDR3 DNA reads TGTGCCAGCAGCGTAGGGGGCGCCTCTGGAAACACCATATATTTT.

The chain employs TRBV2 and TRBJ1-1; D perhaps matches TRBD1 (5 bases). The V end lost 5 bases, the J end lost 6 bases, and 10 bases lay between the germline ends. The CDR3 spans 12 residues. Germline CDR1 and CDR2: SNHLY and FYNNEI. In nucleotides, the CDR3 is TGTGCCAGCAGTTGGGGGGGTCCTGAAGCTTTCTTT. Translating gives CASSWGGPEAFF.

The chain joins TRBV6-5 to TRBJ1-5; the D is unclear. Germline V gene sequence: CDR1 MNHEY, CDR2 SVGAGI. V lost 10 bases, J lost 6 bases, and 22 bases lay in between. The CDR3 extends over 15 amino acids. CDR3 in DNA: TGTGCCACCTCGCCCCAGCAGACGCTTACTCAGCCCCAGCATTTT. This gives the protein CATSPQQTLTQPQHF.

The genes are TRBV5-4 and TRBJ1-1; weak D call: TRBD1 (5 bases). The CDR3 runs to 13 residues. The germline CDR1 and CDR2 sequences are SGHNT and YYREEE (reference sequence). With 4 bases removed from V and 6 bases from J, the gap between germline ends came to 13 bases. CDR3 protein: CASSQTGTAEAFF. The CDR3 nucleotides read TGTGCCAGCAGCCAGACCGGGACGGCTGAAGCTTTCTTT.

The genes are TRBV2 and TRBJ1-1; no definite D call. The V gene's germline CDR1 is SNHLY and CDR2 FYNNEI. The CDR3 consists of 14 residues. Trimming took off 6 bases at V and 1 base at J, with 12 bases between the two ends. CDR3 loop: CASSLLGENTEAFF. The CDR3 DNA reads TGTGCCAGCAGCTTACTCGGGGAGAACACTGAAGCTTTCTTT. Full variable domain (missing parts from reference TRBV2 and TRBJ1-1): EPEVTQTPSHQVTQMGQEVILRCVPISNHLYFYWYRQILGQKVEFLVSFYNNEISEKSEIFDDQFSVERPDGSNFTLKIRSTKLEDSAMYFCASSLLGENTEAFFGQGTRLTVV.

The chain couples TRBV20-1 to TRBJ1-3; D is unresolved. The CDR3 covers 11 residues. V lost 0 bases, J lost 13 bases, and 10 bases lay in between. Per germline, CDR1 DFQATT and CDR2 SNEGSKA (reference sequence). This chain's CDR3 is CSARDPASIYF. In DNA form, the CDR3 reads TGCAGTGCTAGAGATCCGGCAAGTATATATTTT.

The J gene is TRBJ1-6, the V gene TRBV3-1 (or the pseudogene TRBV3-2); weak D call: TRBD1 (6 bases). V gave up 1 base and J gave up 7 bases, with 14 bases separating them. CDR1 LGHDT and CDR2 YNNKEL come from the germline V gene (reference sequence). This CDR3 contains 16 residues. CDR3 loop: CASSQVLTGRNSPLHF. For the CDR3, the DNA is TGTGCCAGCAGCCAAGTTTTAACAGGGAGAAATTCACCCCTCCACTTT.

The chain couples TRBV2 to TRBJ1-1; D unresolved. The length of the CDR3 is 13 residues. Germline CDR1 is SNHLY and CDR2 is FYNNEI. Trimming pared 3 bases from V and 4 bases from J, leaving 9 bases between. Here the CDR3 reads CASSDLVSTEAFF. The CDR3 DNA follows: TGTGCCAGCAGTGATTTGGTGAGCACTGAAGCTTTCTTT.

The chain uses TRBV9 and TRBJ1-1; no reliable D call. Trimming took off 0 bases at V and 1 base at J, with 4 bases between the two ends. The CDR3 runs to 13 residues. The germline gives CDR1 SGDLS, CDR2 YYNGEE. The CDR3 nucleotides are TGTGCCAGCAGCGTAGAACCGAACACTGAAGCTTTCTTT. This sequence encodes CASSVEPNTEAFF.

The V call is TRBV3-1 (or the pseudogene TRBV3-2), the J call TRBJ2-1; D perhaps matches TRBD2 (5 bases). Germline-derived CDR1 and CDR2 are LGHDT and YNNKEL (reference sequence). The CDR3 extends over 16 amino acids. V lost 0 bases, J lost 0 bases, and 9 bases lay in between. CDR3 sequence: CASSQDPGSSYNEQFF. CDR3 nucleotide sequence: TGTGCCAGCAGCCAAGATCCGGGGAGCTCCTACAATGAGCAGTTCTTC.

The chain employs TRBV5-1 and TRBJ1-2; 9 bases map to TRBD1. This CDR3 is built from 14 residues. V was clipped by 4 bases and J by 5 bases; unmatched bases: 6. Germline CDR1 is SGHRS and CDR2 is YFSETQ. CDR3 residues: CASSVVGTGYGYTF. In nucleotides, the CDR3 is TGCGCCAGCAGCGTAGTTGGGACAGGGTATGGCTACACCTTC.

The chain joins TRBV6-2 or TRBV6-3 to TRBJ2-5; possibly TRBD2 for D (6 bases). The length of the CDR3 is 17 residues. Germline assignment: CDR1 MNHEY and CDR2 SVGEGT. With 0 bases removed from V and 6 bases from J, the gap between germline ends came to 20 bases. DNA of the CDR3: TGTGCCAGCAGTTACTCCCCAACGACTAGGACTGCGAAGACCCAGTACTTC. Translating gives CASSYSPTTRTAKTQYF.

The genes are TRBV21-1 and TRBJ2-1; the D call in the table, TRBD1, was not verified against the DNA. TRBV21-1 is designated a pseudogene. The CDR3 covers 17 residues. The DNA for the CDR3 is TGTGCCAGCAGCGCGCCCGGGGACAGACCTTTCCTAAATGAGCAGTTCTTC. It yields the protein CASSAPGDRPFLNEQFF.

The rearrangement links TRBV10-3 to TRBJ2-3; 8 positions agree with TRBD1. V dropped 3 bases and J dropped 2; count of bases not matched to a gene: 4. Germline loops: CDR1 ENHRY, CDR2 SYGVKD. The CDR3 runs 15 residues. In DNA, the CDR3 is TGTGCCATCAGTGAAACAGGGGGTCTCACAGATACGCAGTATTTT. Translating it yields CAISETGGLTDTQYF.

The chain employs TRBV7-9 and TRBJ1-6, with no clear D. The length of the CDR3 is 13 residues. V lost 5 bases and J 8 bases, leaving 10 bases between the germline ends. The germline V gene encodes CDR1 SEHNR and CDR2 FQNEAQ (reference sequence). CDR3 in amino acids: CASSDPTDSPLHF. In DNA, the CDR3 is TGTGCCAGCAGCGACCCTACCGATTCACCCCTCCACTTT.

The V and J genes are TRBV15 and TRBJ1-2, with a possible D match to TRBD1 (6 bases). Trimming left V 4 bases short and J 8 bases short, with 14 bases between. In germline, CDR1 is LNHNV, CDR2 YYDKDF (reference sequence). This CDR3 region has 13 residues. The CDR3 bases are TGTGCCACCAGCAACGAACAGGGCCGAGGCTACACCTTC. Translating gives CATSNEQGRGYTF.

The J gene is TRBJ2-3, the V gene TRBV7-3, with D uncertain. In germline, CDR1 is SGHTA, CDR2 FQGTGA. The V and J ends lost 2 bases and 2 bases respectively, with 8 bases between them. The CDR3 length is 14 residues. The DNA of the CDR3 is TGTGCCAGCAGCTTAGGAGTTTCCACAGATACGCAGTATTTT. The encoded protein is CASSLGVSTDTQYF.

The chain recombines TRBV7-9 with TRBJ2-1; no clear D gene. The CDR3 is made up of 15 amino acids. Germline assignment: CDR1 SEHNR and CDR2 FQNEAQ (reference sequence). V lost 0 bases, J lost 8 bases, and 14 bases lay in between. The CDR3 reads CASSLAVARLDEQFF. CDR3 sequence (DNA): TGTGCCAGCAGCTTAGCGGTGGCTAGATTGGATGAGCAGTTCTTC.

The gene calls are TRBV7-9 and TRBJ1-2, with 7 bases identical to TRBD1. V dropped 1 base and J dropped 8; count of bases not matched to a gene: 4. The CDR3 has 13 residues. Per germline, CDR1 SEHNR and CDR2 FQNEAQ (reference sequence). For the CDR3, the DNA is TGTGCCAGCAGCTTAGGGGACAGTGGGGGCTACACCTTC. Its protein product is CASSLGDSGGYTF.

The chain uses TRBV3-1 (or the pseudogene TRBV3-2) and TRBJ1-2; perhaps TRBD1 as D (5 bases). From germline, CDR1 is LGHDT and CDR2 YNNKEL (reference sequence). V was clipped by 4 bases and J by 6 bases, with 6 bases between them. CDR3 size: 11 residues. CDR3 loop: CASSRQNGYTF. In DNA, the CDR3 is TGTGCCAGCAGCCGACAGAATGGCTACACCTTC.

The chain uses TRBV27 and TRBJ1-6; weak D call: TRBD1 (5 bases). From germline, CDR1 is MNHEY and CDR2 SMNVEV (reference sequence). Trimming removed 8 bases from V and 7 bases from J, with 12 bases in between. The CDR3 is 13 residues long. The DNA for the CDR3 is TGTGCCAGCCGATGGGACCCCAATTCACCCCTCCACTTT. Translating gives CASRWDPNSPLHF.